The present T cell receptor (beta chain) was sequenced within a study of blood T cell repertoires in COVID-19. In the study overall: The United States, Italy and Spain were the sources of the acute and convalescent COVID-19 samples. In each case, the material was cDNA or gDNA derived from T cells, B-cell-depleted T cells, or PBMCs.

In germline, CDR1 is SEHNR, CDR2 FQNEAQ (reference sequence). This CDR3 spans 14 amino acids. V was clipped by 2 bases and J by 1 base, with 6 bases between them. In the authors' workflow: By means of reference gene primer amplification, nucleated cell counts were estimated. Assay: immunoSEQ multiplex PCR; the TCRdb copy retains only in-frame clones and omits some. The V and J calls and clone size are taken from that table; D and trimming were inferred from the DNA. This sample has tens of thousands of clones; about 87% occur once, and the top ten carry about 0.93%. Sample: peripheral blood. The clonotype comes from a man between 65 and 85 years old with acute or convalescent COVID-19. The rearrangement uses TRBV7-9 and TRBJ1-5; a possible D gene is TRBD1 (5 bases). The CDR3 loop reads CASSLQGSNQPQHF. CDR3 nucleotides: TGTGCCAGCAGCTTACAGGGCAGCAATCAGCCCCAGCATTTT.